Below are 24 T cell receptor beta chains sequenced from a single sample in a study of long-term antiretroviral therapy in people with HIV. Researchers report immunoSEQ v3.0 was run at survey level. Profiled with immunoSEQ multiplex PCR; TCRdb holds only in-frame clones, not every one. Seen here are tens of thousands of clones, more than 60% observed once, and the top ten hold 7.1%. The input for sequencing was unsorted PBMCs, taken 2 years after starting antiretroviral therapy. These receptors came from a woman aged 45-65 years with HIV.

The J gene is TRBJ1-6, the V gene TRBV6-5; 9 bases fit TRBD1. The CDR3 sequence is 15 residues long. The V gene end was trimmed by 2 bases and the J gene end by 4 bases; junction bases not matched to a gene: 0. Per the germline V gene, CDR1 is MNHEY and CDR2 is SVGAGI. This chain's CDR3 is CASSYGQGYNSPLHF. CDR3 in DNA: TGTGCCAGCAGTTACGGACAGGGGTATAATTCACCCCTCCACTTT.

The chain combines TRBV30 with TRBJ2-1; D is uncertain. The V gene lost 5 bases and the J gene lost 0 bases, with 8 bases spanning the gap. From germline, CDR1 is GTSNPN and CDR2 SVGIG (reference sequence). CDR3 length: 13 residues. CDR3 DNA: TGTGCCTGGCAGCTAGACTCCTACAATGAGCAGTTCTTC. Translation: CAWQLDSYNEQFF.

The chain links TRBV5-1 to TRBJ2-2, with 9 bases that match TRBD2. CDR3 size: 15 residues. Per the germline V gene, CDR1 is SGHRS and CDR2 is YFSETQ. With V trimmed by 2 bases and J by 1 base, 0 bases remained unmatched. CDR3 bases: TGCGCCAGCAGCTTTAGCGGGGGGAACACCGGGGAGCTGTTTTTT. It is translated as CASSFSGGNTGELFF.

The chain uses TRBV9 and TRBJ2-1, with 8 positions matching TRBD1. Trimming cost V 3 bases and J 6 bases; bases outside gene matches: 5. CDR3 length: 14 amino acids. Germline V gene data show CDR1 as SGDLS and CDR2 as YYNGEE. Written as DNA, the CDR3 is TGTGCCAGCAGCGCTTACAGGGGGAGCAATGAGCAGTTCTTC. It specifies CASSAYRGSNEQFF. The variable domain in full, with the rest retrieved from reference TRBV9 and TRBJ2-1, is DSGVTQTPKHLITATGQRVTLRCSPRSGDLSVYWYQQSLDQGLQFLIQYYNGEERAKGNILERFSAQQFPDLHSELNLSSLELGDSALYFCASSAYRGSNEQFFGPGTRLTVL.

The chain links TRBV2 to TRBJ2-1; D not resolved. V was pared by 4 bases and J by 8 bases, with 6 bases between. This CDR3 contains 11 residues. The germline gives CDR1 SNHLY, CDR2 FYNNEI. The CDR3 loop is CASSVNHEQFF. DNA of the CDR3: TGTGCCAGCAGTGTGAACCATGAGCAGTTCTTC.

V usage is TRBV11-2 and J usage is TRBJ2-5, with 11 positions matching TRBD2. Germline-derived CDR1 and CDR2 are SGHAT and FQNNGV. J was trimmed by 2 bases and V by 2 bases; bases with no gene match: 4. This CDR3 has 16 amino acids. The chain's CDR3 is CASSLMLAGGQETQYF. CDR3 bases: TGTGCCAGCAGCTTAATGCTAGCGGGGGGTCAAGAGACCCAGTACTTC.

This chain joins TRBV19 and TRBJ1-6; D is perhaps TRBD1 (5 bases). Germline loops: CDR1 LNHDA, CDR2 SQIVND (reference sequence). Deletions cut 1 base from V and 7 bases from J, with 17 bases between. The CDR3 contains 17 residues. The CDR3 region is CASSIVASGSGNSPLHF. In nucleotides, the CDR3 is TGTGCCAGTAGTATAGTCGCCTCAGGGTCCGGGAATTCACCCCTCCACTTT.

The chain employs TRBV6-5 and TRBJ1-6; 8 bases fit TRBD1. V dropped 9 bases and J dropped 8; count of bases not matched to a gene: 12. CDR3 length: 15 residues. Germline CDR1 is MNHEY and CDR2 is SVGAGI. CDR3 nucleotides: TGTGCCAGTCTCCGCGGACAGGGCGGCGATTCACCCCTCCACTTT. Translated: CASLRGQGGDSPLHF.

The chain couples TRBV2 to TRBJ1-1; D uncertain. This CDR3 contains 13 residues. The germline CDR1 and CDR2 sequences are SNHLY and FYNNEI. V was cut by 5 bases and J by 0 bases, with 7 bases left in between. The CDR3, as DNA: TGTGCCAGCAGTAATAAAGTGAACACTGAAGCTTTCTTT. Translating gives CASSNKVNTEAFF.

The V call is TRBV6-5, the J call TRBJ1-5; 9 nucleotides match TRBD1. Germline CDR1 is MNHEY and CDR2 is SVGAGI. The V segment lost 6 bases and the J segment 5 bases; nucleotides outside the gene matches: 2. The length of the CDR3 is 13 residues. CDR3 sequence (DNA): TGTGCCAGCAGCTGGGACAGGGATCAGCCCCAGCATTTT. Translation gives CASSWDRDQPQHF.

The chain couples TRBV30 to TRBJ1-6; no firm D call. The V gene lost 8 bases and the J gene lost 13 bases, with 21 bases spanning the gap. The CDR3 length is 13 residues. CDR1 and CDR2 from the germline V gene are GTSNPN and SVGIG (reference sequence). CDR3 nucleotides: TGTGCCCGGCGGGCAAGTCCGGCGGAGCCCCTCCACTTT. Protein sequence: CARRASPAEPLHF.

V and J are TRBV7-9 and TRBJ2-1; 13 nucleotides line up with TRBD2. CDR1 and CDR2 from the germline V gene are SEHNR and FQNEAQ (reference sequence). This CDR3 contains 16 residues. The J segment lost 7 bases and the V segment lost 4 bases, leaving 7 bases of the junction unmatched. The DNA for the CDR3 is TGTGCCAGCAGCTCCCCTGGACTAGCGGGGGCAAATGAGCAGTTCTTC. This gives the protein CASSSPGLAGANEQFF.

The gene calls are TRBV5-6 and TRBJ1-4, with unresolved D. V lost 1 base and J lost 5, with 6 bases in between. The CDR3 length is 13 residues. In germline, CDR1 is SGHDT, CDR2 YYEEEE. The CDR3 sequence is CASSLTVNEKLFF. The CDR3 DNA reads TGTGCCAGCAGCTTGACAGTCAATGAAAAACTGTTTTTT.

This chain uses TRBV29-1 with TRBJ1-6; D unresolved. Germline CDR1 is SQVTM and CDR2 is ANQGSEA. CDR3 length: 15 residues. Trimming took off 4 bases at V and 7 bases at J, with 17 bases between the two ends. CDR3 coding DNA: TGCAGCGTTGGTGGAGGGTCAGCGGAGAATTCACCCCTCCACTTT. This translates into CSVGGGSAENSPLHF.

CDR3 nucleotide sequence: TGTGCCTGGAGTTGGTCCCCTTTTGATACGCAGTATTTT. Protein: CAWSWSPFDTQYF. This chain joins TRBV30 and TRBJ2-3, with D uncertain. The CDR3 contains 13 residues. The germline gives CDR1 GTSNPN, CDR2 SVGIG (reference sequence). The V end was cut by 2 bases, the J end by 6 bases, with 12 bases between. The whole variable domain, remainder taken from reference TRBV30 and TRBJ2-3, is SQTIHQWPATLVQPVGSPLSLECTVEGTSNPNLYWYRQAAGRGLQLLFYSVGIGQISSEVPQNLSASRPQDRQFILSSKKLLLSDSGFYLCAWSWSPFDTQYFGPGTRLTVL.

A few counts support this clone. This sequence joins TRBV9 and TRBJ1-1; the D gene is possibly TRBD1 (6 bases). CDR3 size: 14 residues. V lost 4 bases to trimming and J lost 12 bases, with 22 bases between them. Looked up from germline, CDR1 is SGDLS and CDR2 is YYNGEE. CDR3 sequence reads: CASSPNRDNFESFF. CDR3 sequence (DNA): TGTGCCAGCAGCCCGAACCGGGACAACTTCGAGTCTTTCTTT.

CDR3 protein: CASSQRLAGYNEQFF. The CDR3 DNA sequence: TGTGCCAGCAGCCAAAGACTAGCGGGCTACAATGAGCAGTTCTTC. The V and J genes are TRBV14 and TRBJ2-1, with TRBD2 matching 10 bases. With V trimmed by 2 bases and J by 3 bases, 1 base remained unmatched. The CDR3 consists of 15 residues. Germline CDR1 reads SGHDN; CDR2 reads FVKESK. Together with reference TRBV14 and TRBJ2-1, the CDR3 gives the full variable domain: EAGVTQFPSHSVIEKGQTVTLRCDPISGHDNLYWYRRVMGKEIKFLLHFVKESKQDESGMPNNRFLAERTGGTYSTLKVQPAELEDSGVYFCASSQRLAGYNEQFFGPGTRLTVL.

The genes are TRBV7-6 and TRBJ2-5, with TRBD2 as a possible D gene (7 bases). V shed 2 bases and J shed 5 bases, with 12 bases lying between them. The CDR3 is 14 amino acids. Germline V CDR1 and CDR2: SGHVS, FNYEAQ. The CDR3, as DNA: TGTGCCAGCAGCTTATTCGGGGGGCTGGAGACCCAGTACTTC. Translation gives CASSLFGGLETQYF.

The rearrangement links TRBV20-1 to TRBJ2-3; no reliable D call. The V and J ends lost 6 bases and 6 bases respectively, with 10 bases between them. This CDR3 region has 11 residues. Germline CDR1 reads DFQATT; CDR2 reads SNEGSKA (reference sequence). CDR3 loop: CSALYADTQYF. The CDR3, as DNA: TGCAGTGCCCTCTATGCGGATACGCAGTATTTT.

The chain uses TRBV19 and TRBJ1-6; 7 positions agree with TRBD1. This CDR3 region has 17 residues. Germline V gene lookup returns CDR1 LNHDA and CDR2 SQIVND (reference sequence). Germline trimming cut 4 bases from V and 0 bases from J; bases unmatched to any gene: 6. The CDR3 DNA reads as TGTGCCAGTAGTACAGAGACAGGGAGCTCCTATAATTCACCCCTCCACTTT. Amino acids: CASSTETGSSYNSPLHF.

V gene TRBV30 combines with J gene TRBJ1-4; the D gene is possibly TRBD1 (6 bases). Germline CDR1 is GTSNPN and CDR2 is SVGIG (reference sequence). CDR3 size: 14 residues. The V gene lost 3 bases and the J gene lost 8 bases, with 16 bases spanning the gap. CDR3 nucleotide sequence: TGTGCCTGGAGCGAAGGGGGGGCCAGAGAAAAACTGTTTTTT. Translation: CAWSEGGAREKLFF.

The genes are TRBV5-1 and TRBJ2-5; 11 nucleotides agree with TRBD1. CDR3 length equals 17 residues. Trimming removed 2 bases from V and 2 bases from J; junction bases left unmatched: 8. Germline loops: CDR1 SGHRS, CDR2 YFSETQ. DNA for the CDR3: TGCGCCAGCAGCTTAAGATCCCGGGACAGGGGGCAAGAGACCCAGTACTTC. Translation: CASSLRSRDRGQETQYF. The complete variable domain, with remaining parts taken from reference TRBV5-1 and TRBJ2-5, reads KAGVTQTPRYLIKTRGQQVTLSCSPISGHRSVSWYQQTPGQGLQFLFEYFSETQRNKGNFPGRFSGRQFSNSRSEMNVSTLELGDSALYLCASSLRSRDRGQETQYFGPGTRLLVL.

This clone was detected only once. This chain links TRBV13 with TRBJ1-2; D call uncertain. The CDR3 runs to 13 residues. Germline V CDR1 and CDR2: PRHDT, FYEKMQ (reference sequence). The ends were cut back, 2 bases at V and 4 bases at J, with 8 bases in the middle. The CDR3 sequence: CASSLFRSYGYTF. The CDR3 region has the DNA TGTGCCAGCAGCTTATTCAGAAGCTATGGCTACACCTTC.

The J gene is TRBJ1-1, the V gene TRBV30; no reliable D call. CDR1 is GTSNPN, CDR2 SVGIG, per germline (reference sequence). V was shortened by 3 bases and J by 10 bases, with 12 bases between the two germline ends. The CDR3 covers 11 residues. The chain's CDR3 is CAWRGDRRAFF. The CDR3 coding sequence is TGTGCCTGGAGAGGAGACCGAAGAGCTTTCTTT.